What follows is one TCR beta chain and its context. The specificity of this receptor is unknown. These data belong to a study of T cells expressing NK-cell markers (dated by TCRdb to 2019 to 2021). General notes on the study: TCR beta-chain repertoires were profiled in sorted CD3+CD56+NKG2C+, CD3+CD56+NKG2C- and CD3+CD56-NKG2C+ T-cell subsets from fewer than 10 donors. Among the eight sequenced donors, only one was HCMV-seronegative, while the other seven were HCMV-seropositive. The study sequenced eight donors, all healthy volunteers chosen at random: three men and five women. The libraries were sequenced on Illumina HiSeq 2000/2500, MiSeq or NextSeq, producing 2 x 150 bp reads.

The CDR3 numbers 12 residues from cysteine through phenylalanine. No DNA is given. Per the germline V gene, SGDLS is the CDR1 and YYNGEE is the CDR2. TCRdb names Illumina HiSeq 2000 as the instrument used. 5'RACE template switching, by which a universal primer site and unique molecular identifiers were added, was used to make TCR beta cDNA libraries. Priming for cDNA synthesis came from the TCR beta constant segment, and two successive PCR amplification steps followed. The authors' pipeline ran thus. Reads were demultiplexed and grouped by UMI with MIGEC, and clonotypes were assembled and quantified with MiTCR. To exclude erroneous sequences, any TCR cDNA sequence not supported by at least two reads was discarded. Downstream repertoire analysis used the tcR package, and clonotypes were matched across fractions by CDR3 nucleotide sequence plus V segment. VDJmatch was used to annotate antigen specificity against VDJdb, with one amino acid substitution in CDR3 permitted. Once TCRdb had reprocessed the reads, it stored one entry per CDR3 protein sequence and supplied no DNA. The V and J calls and clone size are TCRdb's, not the authors'. The table for this sample records 140,000 or so distinct CDR3 sequences. The ten largest clones take up around 12% of the sample.

To determine HCMV serostatus, a commercial ELISA kit was used to detect HCMV-specific IgG in serum. Ficoll density gradient centrifugation was used to isolate peripheral blood mononuclear cells from blood. General findings and caveats noted by the study authors: Those dominant clonotypes were again the most abundant among CD3+CD56-NKG2C+ cells in a few donors, at roughly 28.3-65%. Whether the expanded NKG2C-expressing T cell clones were specific for HCMV antigens remained unclear. For roughly six donors, the dominant CD3+CD56+NKG2C+ clonotypes were among the top 10 CD8+ clonotypes and accounted for about 1.0-8% of CD8+ T cells.

The chain is assembled from TRBV9 and TRBJ2-1; TCRdb outputs TRBD2, but without DNA this stays unchecked. This receptor was identified in a man between 18 and 29 years old in good health. Donor details come from another sample of the same person, matched by shared clones. Sequencing was done on a sample of blood T cells: a sorted CD56 or NKG2C T cell subset, CD4+ or CD8+ T cells, or bulk PBMC T cells (not recorded which). For the CDR3, the sequence is CASSQSGGEQFF.